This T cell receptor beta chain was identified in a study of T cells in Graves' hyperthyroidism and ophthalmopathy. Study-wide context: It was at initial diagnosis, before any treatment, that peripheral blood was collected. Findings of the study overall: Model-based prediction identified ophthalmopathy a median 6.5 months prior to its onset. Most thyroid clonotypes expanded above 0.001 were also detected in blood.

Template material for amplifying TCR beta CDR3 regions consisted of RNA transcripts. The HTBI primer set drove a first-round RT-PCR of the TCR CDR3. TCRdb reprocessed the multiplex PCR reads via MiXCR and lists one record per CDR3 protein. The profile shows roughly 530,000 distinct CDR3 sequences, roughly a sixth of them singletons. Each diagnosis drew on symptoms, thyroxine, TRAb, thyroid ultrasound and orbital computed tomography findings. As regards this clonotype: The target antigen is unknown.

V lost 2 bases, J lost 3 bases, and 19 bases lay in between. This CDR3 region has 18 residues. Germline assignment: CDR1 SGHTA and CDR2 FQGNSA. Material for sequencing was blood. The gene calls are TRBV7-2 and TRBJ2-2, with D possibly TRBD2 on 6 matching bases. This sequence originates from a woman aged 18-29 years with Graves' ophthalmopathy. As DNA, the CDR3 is TGTGCCAGCAGCTTAACCTCGATGGTAGCGGCGGACACCGGGGAGCTGTTTTTT. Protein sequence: CASSLTSMVAADTGELFF.